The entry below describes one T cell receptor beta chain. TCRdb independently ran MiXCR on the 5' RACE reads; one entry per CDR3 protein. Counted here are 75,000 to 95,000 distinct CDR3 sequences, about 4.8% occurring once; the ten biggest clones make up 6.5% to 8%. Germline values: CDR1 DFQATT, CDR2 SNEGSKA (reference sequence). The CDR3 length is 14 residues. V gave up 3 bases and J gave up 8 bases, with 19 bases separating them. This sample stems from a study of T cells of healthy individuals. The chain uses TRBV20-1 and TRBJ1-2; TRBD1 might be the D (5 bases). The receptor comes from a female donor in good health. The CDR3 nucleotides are TGCAGTGCTAGGCCCCGGGACTCGAGCCCGGGCTACACCTTC. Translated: CSARPRDSSPGYTF.